This is a list of T cell receptor beta chains from one sample in a study of OX40 agonist ivuxolimab in advanced cancers. The protocol was immunoSEQ multiplex PCR, while the TCRdb copy is restricted to in-frame clones and leaves out a portion. The repertoire holds around 39,000 clones, with 88% as singletons. The sequencing used CD4+ or CD8+ T cells sorted from blood, collected in a trial of the OX40 agonist ivuxolimab. All receptors come from an adult with an advanced solid tumor such as melanoma, head and neck, liver or kidney cancer. The CDR3 runs from the conserved cysteine through the conserved F or W. A D gene is named only where the DNA matches it firmly. Where a row states a size, it is once, few, many or the class of an expanded clone; other rows omit it.

size	D	V	J	DNA	CDR3
-	TRBD2	TRBV5-1	TRBJ2-3	TGCGCCAGCAGCTTGAGGGCTAGCGGGGGACCCACAGATACGCAGTATTTT	CASSLRASGGPTDTQYF
-	TRBD1	TRBV6-6	TRBJ2-1	TGTGCCAGCAGGACAGGGGGTGAGCAGTTCTTC	CASRTGGEQFF
-	-	TRBV7-9	TRBJ2-5	TGTGCCAGCAGGCCAGGAAGGAACCGACCCCAAGAGACCCAGTACTTC	CASRPGRNRPQETQYF
-	TRBD2	TRBV11-2	TRBJ2-1	TGTGCCAGCAGCCGGACTAGCGGGGGCAATGAGCAGTTCTTC	CASSRTSGGNEQFF
once	-	TRBV28	TRBJ2-7	TGTGCCAGCAGGCAAAATGGGATCTCCTACGAGCAGTACTTC	CASRQNGISYEQYF
-	-	TRBV9	TRBJ1-1	TGTGCCAGCAGCAAAGACATGAACACTGAAGCTTTCTTT	CASSKDMNTEAFF
-	-	TRBV19	TRBJ2-7	TGTGCCAGTAGTAGAGGGGCCTACGAGCAGTACTTC	CASSRGAYEQYF
-	TRBD2	TRBV18	TRBJ2-1	TGTGCCAGCTCACCAAGTTTTTTCGGGGGGGGCCGCAATGAGCAGTTCTTC	CASSPSFFGGGRNEQFF
-	TRBD2	TRBV9	TRBJ2-4	TGTGCCAGCAGCCCTCCGGGAGGATTAGCCAAAAACATTCAGTACTTC	CASSPPGGLAKNIQYF
-	-	TRBV9	TRBJ1-2	TGTGCCAGCAGCCCACAGGGAGGCTATGGCTACACCTTC	CASSPQGGYGYTF
-	-	TRBV5-1	TRBJ2-5	TGCGCCAGCAGTCAGAGAGGGGGACAAGAGACCCAGTACTTC	CASSQRGGQETQYF
-	-	TRBV5-4	TRBJ2-7	TGTGCCAGCAGCTTGGATACAGGCACCCGGGTGCAGTACTTC	CASSLDTGTRVQYF
-	TRBD1	TRBV6-6	TRBJ1-3	TGTGCCAGCACATACAGGACAGGGAGTGGAAACACCATATATTTT	CASTYRTGSGNTIYF
-	TRBD1	TRBV7-6	TRBJ1-3	TGTGCCAGCAGCTTAGTGGCCGCCGGGACAGGGGGTGGAAACACCATATATTTT	CASSLVAAGTGGGNTIYF
-	-	TRBV10-2	TRBJ2-5	TGCGCCAGCAGTGAGTCACGGGAGACCCAGTACTTC	CASSESRETQYF
-	TRBD2	TRBV5-5	TRBJ2-2	TGTGCCAGCAGCTTCCAGACTAGCGGGAACACCGGGGAGCTGTTTTTT	CASSFQTSGNTGELFF
-	TRBD1	TRBV4-1	TRBJ2-5	TGCGCCAGCAGCCAGCCAGGGGGACGGGAGACCCAGTACTTC	CASSQPGGRETQYF
-	-	TRBV11-2	TRBJ1-2	TGTGCCAGCAGCTTATTTCCGGGAGGTTATGGCTACACCTTC	CASSLFPGGYGYTF
-	-	TRBV6-5	TRBJ2-3	TGTGCCAGCCAAAAGGGTGCCGGATCACAGTATTTT	CASQKGAGSQYF
-	TRBD1	TRBV7-6	TRBJ1-3	TGTGCCAGCAGCTATAACGCTGGACAGGCCGGAAACACCATATATTTT	CASSYNAGQAGNTIYF
-	TRBD1	TRBV4-1	TRBJ2-3	TGCGCCAGCAGGGTCCCGGGACAGGGGAGTCGGACAGATACGCAGTATTTT	CASRVPGQGSRTDTQYF
-	TRBD1	TRBV7-8	TRBJ2-6	TGTGCCAGCAGCAAATGGGACAGGTTCTCTGGGGCCAACGTCCTGACTTTC	CASSKWDRFSGANVLTF
-	-	TRBV7-2	TRBJ2-3	TGTGCCAGCAGCTTAGGCCCAACGGCGGGCACAGATACGCAGTATTTT	CASSLGPTAGTDTQYF
many	-	TRBV2	TRBJ1-5	TGTGCCAGCAGCTCCTGGACGGGCAATCAGCCCCAGCATTTT	CASSSWTGNQPQHF
-	-	TRBV7-8	TRBJ1-5	TGTGCCAGCAGCTTAGGGTACATGGGCCCATGGGTCAATCAGCCCCAGCATTTT	CASSLGYMGPWVNQPQHF
-	-	TRBV29-1	TRBJ1-2	TGCAGCGTTGGGCCCCAATCGACACCCATTAACTATGGCTACACCTTC	CSVGPQSTPINYGYTF
-	TRBD2	TRBV6-6	TRBJ2-1	TGTGCCAGCAGTACCACTAGCGGGGGCTCCTACAATGAGCAGTTCTTC	CASSTTSGGSYNEQFF
-	-	TRBV9	TRBJ1-2	TGTGCCAGCAGCGTGGGGACCAGTTTTGGCTACACCTTC	CASSVGTSFGYTF
-	TRBD1	TRBV5-8	TRBJ2-2	TGTGCCAGCAACAGACAGGGGGCTTTGGTCACCGGGGAGCTGTTTTTT	CASNRQGALVTGELFF
-	TRBD2	TRBV6-5	TRBJ2-7	TGTGCCAGCAGGCCCGGGACTAGCGGATCCTACGAGCAGTACTTC	CASRPGTSGSYEQYF
-	-	TRBV19	TRBJ1-1	TGTGCCAGTAGTATTAGGGACTTTAACACTGAAGCTTTCTTT	CASSIRDFNTEAFF
-	TRBD1	TRBV2	TRBJ1-5	TGTGCCAGCAGTCCGACAGGGGTTCAGCCCCAGCATTTT	CASSPTGVQPQHF
-	-	TRBV28	TRBJ1-1	TGTGCCAGCAGCCGCCGGGGTGGGAACACTGAAGCTTTCTTT	CASSRRGGNTEAFF
-	TRBD1	TRBV7-9	TRBJ2-7	TGTGCCAGCAGCCTGAGACAGGGGGGGACCTACGAGCAGTACTTC	CASSLRQGGTYEQYF
-	-	TRBV5-1	TRBJ1-1	TGCGCCAGCAGCTATGGGGGGGTTCTTCGTGACACTGAAGCTTTCTTT	CASSYGGVLRDTEAFF
-	-	TRBV27	TRBJ1-2	TGTGCCAGCAGGGGGGGGCTATATGGCTACACCTTC	CASRGGLYGYTF